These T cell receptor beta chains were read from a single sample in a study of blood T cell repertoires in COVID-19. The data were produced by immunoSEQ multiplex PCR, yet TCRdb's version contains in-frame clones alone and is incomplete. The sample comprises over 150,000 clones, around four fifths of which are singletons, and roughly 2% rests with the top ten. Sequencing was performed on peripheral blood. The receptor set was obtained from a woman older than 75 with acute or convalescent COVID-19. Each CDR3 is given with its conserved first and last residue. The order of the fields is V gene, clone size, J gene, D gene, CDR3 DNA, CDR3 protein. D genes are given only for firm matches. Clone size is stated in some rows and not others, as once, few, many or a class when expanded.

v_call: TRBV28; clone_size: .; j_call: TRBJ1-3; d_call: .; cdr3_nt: TGTGCCAGCAGTTTTGGGCTGGGGAGCTCTGGAAACACCATATATTTT; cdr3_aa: CASSFGLGSSGNTIYF
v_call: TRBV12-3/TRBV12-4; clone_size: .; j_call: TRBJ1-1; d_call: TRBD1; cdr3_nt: TGTGCCAGCAGTTTAACAGGGGGCGCTGAAGCTTTCTTT; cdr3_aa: CASSLTGGAEAFF
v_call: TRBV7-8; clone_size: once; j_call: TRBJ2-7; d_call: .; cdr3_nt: TGTGCCAGCAGCTTAGGGTCAGAGGCTTCCTACGAGCAGTACTTC; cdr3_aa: CASSLGSEASYEQYF
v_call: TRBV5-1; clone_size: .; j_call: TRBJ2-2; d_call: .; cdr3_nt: TGCGCCAGCCGCACACAGGGATCTTCGTCCGGGGAGCTGTTTTTT; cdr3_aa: CASRTQGSSSGELFF
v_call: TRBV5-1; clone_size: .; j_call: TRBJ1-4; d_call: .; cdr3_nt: TGCGCCAGCAGCTCATCCGGGTCTTATAATGAAAAACTGTTTTTT; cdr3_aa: CASSSSGSYNEKLFF
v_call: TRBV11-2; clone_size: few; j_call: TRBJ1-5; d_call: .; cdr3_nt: TGTGCCAGCAGCCTAGGTTCAAGCAATCAGCCCCAGCATTTT; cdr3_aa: CASSLGSSNQPQHF
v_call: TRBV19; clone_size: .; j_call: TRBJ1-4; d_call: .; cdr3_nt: TGTGCCAGTAGTATAGATCAGGGAGGTGAAAAACTGTTTTTT; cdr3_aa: CASSIDQGGEKLFF
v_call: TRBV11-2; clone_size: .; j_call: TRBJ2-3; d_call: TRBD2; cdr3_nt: TGTGCCAGCAGCCACGTACTAGCGGGACGCCCCACAGATACGCAGTATTTT; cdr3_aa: CASSHVLAGRPTDTQYF
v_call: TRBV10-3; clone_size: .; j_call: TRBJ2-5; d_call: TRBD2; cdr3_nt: TGTGCCATCAGTGACCCGGGACTAGCGGGAGGGTCGGAGACCCAGTACTTC; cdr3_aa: CAISDPGLAGGSETQYF
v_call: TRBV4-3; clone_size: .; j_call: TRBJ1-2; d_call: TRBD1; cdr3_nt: TGCGCCAGCAGCCGATTACCGGGACAGATGTACTATGGCTACACCTTC; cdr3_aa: CASSRLPGQMYYGYTF
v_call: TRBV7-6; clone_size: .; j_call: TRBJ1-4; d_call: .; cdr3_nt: TGTGCCAGCAGCCGCCGGGGGAGTAATGAAAAACTGTTTTTT; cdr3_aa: CASSRRGSNEKLFF
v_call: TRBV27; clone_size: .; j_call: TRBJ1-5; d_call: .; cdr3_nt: TGTGCCAGCAGCATCGACAGGTTTGGCAATCAGCCCCAGCATTTT; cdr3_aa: CASSIDRFGNQPQHF
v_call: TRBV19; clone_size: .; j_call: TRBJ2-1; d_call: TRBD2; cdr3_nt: TGTGCCAGTAGTCAAAAACTAGCGGGAGGGCCTAAGGATGAGCAGTTCTTC; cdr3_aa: CASSQKLAGGPKDEQFF
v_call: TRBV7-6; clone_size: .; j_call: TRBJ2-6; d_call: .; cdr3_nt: TGTGCCAGCAGCCCCTCCCCGGGACAAGGGGCCAACGTCCTGACTTTC; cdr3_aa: CASSPSPGQGANVLTF
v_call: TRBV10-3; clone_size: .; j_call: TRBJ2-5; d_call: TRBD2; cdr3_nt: TGTGCCATCAGTGACCGTCGGGGATTAGCGGGGAGTGAGACCCAGTACTTC; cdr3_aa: CAISDRRGLAGSETQYF
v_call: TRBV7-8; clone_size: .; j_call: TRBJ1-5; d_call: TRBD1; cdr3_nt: TGTGCCAGCACTCGGACAGGGAAACAGCCCCAGCATTTT; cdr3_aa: CASTRTGKQPQHF
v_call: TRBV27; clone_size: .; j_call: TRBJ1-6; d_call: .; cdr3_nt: TGTGCCAGCAGTTTATTCGGAGGCAATAATTCACCCCTCCACTTT; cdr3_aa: CASSLFGGNNSPLHF
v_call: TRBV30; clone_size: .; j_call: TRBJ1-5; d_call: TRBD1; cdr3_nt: TGTGCCTGGAGTGGAGACAGGGGCGGTCAGCCCCAGCATTTT; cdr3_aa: CAWSGDRGGQPQHF
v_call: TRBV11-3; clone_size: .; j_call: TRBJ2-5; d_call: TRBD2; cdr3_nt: TGTGCCAGCAGCTTAGGAACTAGCGGGCTGGAGACCCAGTACTTC; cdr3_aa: CASSLGTSGLETQYF
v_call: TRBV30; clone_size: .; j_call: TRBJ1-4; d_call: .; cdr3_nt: TGTGCCTGGAGTCAGACGCGGGTGGAAAAACTGTTTTTT; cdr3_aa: CAWSQTRVEKLFF
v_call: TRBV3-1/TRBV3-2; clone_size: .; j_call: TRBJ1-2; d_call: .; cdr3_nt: TGTGCCAGCAGCCCCGGGTCTGGGGGCTACACCTTC; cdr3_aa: CASSPGSGGYTF
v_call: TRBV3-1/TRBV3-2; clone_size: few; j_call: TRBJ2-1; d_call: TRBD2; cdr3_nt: TGTGCCAGCAGCCGGACTAGCGGGTCTTACAATGAGCAGTTCTTC; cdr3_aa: CASSRTSGSYNEQFF
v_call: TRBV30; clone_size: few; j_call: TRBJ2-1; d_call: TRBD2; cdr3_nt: TGTGCCTGGGCCGGGACTAGCTCCTACAATGAGCAGTTCTTC; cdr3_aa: CAWAGTSSYNEQFF
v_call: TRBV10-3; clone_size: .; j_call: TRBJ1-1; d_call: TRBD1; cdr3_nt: TGTGCCATCAGGGTGGACAGGGAGAACACTGAAGCTTTCTTT; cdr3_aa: CAIRVDRENTEAFF
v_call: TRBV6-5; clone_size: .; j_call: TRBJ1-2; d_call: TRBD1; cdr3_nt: TGTGCCAGCAAAAGGGACAGGGTCTATGGCTACACCTTC; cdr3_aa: CASKRDRVYGYTF
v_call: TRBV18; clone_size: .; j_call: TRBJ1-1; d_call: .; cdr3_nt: TGTGCCAGCTCACCACCGGTAGGGAGCGACACTGAAGCTTTCTTT; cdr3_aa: CASSPPVGSDTEAFF
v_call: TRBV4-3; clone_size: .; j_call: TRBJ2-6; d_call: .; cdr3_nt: TGCGCCAGCAGCCAAGTCGTAACAGCTATCACCTCTGGGGCCAACGTCCTGACTTTC; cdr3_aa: CASSQVVTAITSGANVLTF
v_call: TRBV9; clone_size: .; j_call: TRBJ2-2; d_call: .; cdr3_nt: TGTGCCAGCAGCCAGTCGGGCACCGGGGAGCTGTTTTTT; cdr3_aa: CASSQSGTGELFF
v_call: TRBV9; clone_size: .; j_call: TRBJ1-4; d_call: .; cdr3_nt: TGTGCCAGCAGCGTTGCCGCAGGGTGGAATGAAAAACTGTTTTTT; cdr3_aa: CASSVAAGWNEKLFF
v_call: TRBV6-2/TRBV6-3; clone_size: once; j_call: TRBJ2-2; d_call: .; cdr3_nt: TGTGCCAGCAGTCTCGATTCCGGGAGGAACACCGGGGAGCTGTTTTTT; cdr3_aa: CASSLDSGRNTGELFF
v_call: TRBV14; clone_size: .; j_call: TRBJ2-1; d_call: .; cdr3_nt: TGTGCCAGCAGCCAAGCATCCTTCCCCCTCAACTTCGACTCCTACAATGAGCAGTTCTTC; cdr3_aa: CASSQASFPLNFDSYNEQFF
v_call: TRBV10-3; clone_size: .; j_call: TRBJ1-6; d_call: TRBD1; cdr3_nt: TGTGCCACCCGGACAGGCGACAGCTCCTATAATTCACCCCTCCACTTT; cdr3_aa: CATRTGDSSYNSPLHF
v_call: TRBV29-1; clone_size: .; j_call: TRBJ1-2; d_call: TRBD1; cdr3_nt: TGCAGCGTTGAAGATTCTCGGACAGGGAAGGGAGGAGGCTACACCTTC; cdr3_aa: CSVEDSRTGKGGGYTF
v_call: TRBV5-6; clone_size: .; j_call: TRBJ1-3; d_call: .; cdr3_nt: TGTGCCAGCAGCTTGGCTGGCAGCTCTGGAAACACCATATATTTT; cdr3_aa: CASSLAGSSGNTIYF
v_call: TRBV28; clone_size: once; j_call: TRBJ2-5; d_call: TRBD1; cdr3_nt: TGTGCCAGCAACAATGACAGGGTGCAAGAGACCCAGTACTTC; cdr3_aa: CASNNDRVQETQYF
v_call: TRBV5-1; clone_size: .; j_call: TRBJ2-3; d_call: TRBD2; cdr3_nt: TGCGCCAGCAGCTTGGCCTGGGGACTAGCGGGAGGAAGGGCAGATACGCAGTATTTT; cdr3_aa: CASSLAWGLAGGRADTQYF
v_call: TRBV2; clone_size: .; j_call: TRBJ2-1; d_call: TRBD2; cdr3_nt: TGTGCCAGCAGTGTAACTAGCGGGGGGGCCTTGGATGAGCAGTTCTTC; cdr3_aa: CASSVTSGGALDEQFF
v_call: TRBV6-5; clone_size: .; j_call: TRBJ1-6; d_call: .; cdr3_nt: TGTGCCAGCAATAGGGGGTTTCCAGGTTCACCCCTCCACTTT; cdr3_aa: CASNRGFPGSPLHF
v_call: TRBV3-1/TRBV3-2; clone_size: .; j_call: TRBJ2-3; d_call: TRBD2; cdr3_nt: TGTGCCAGCAGCCAAGCGCTAGCGGGAGATACGCAGTATTTT; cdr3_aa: CASSQALAGDTQYF
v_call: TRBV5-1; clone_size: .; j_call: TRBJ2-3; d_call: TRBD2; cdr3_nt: TGCGCCAGCACTAGCAGCATAACTAGCGGGGGGACAGATACGCAGTATTTT; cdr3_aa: CASTSSITSGGTDTQYF
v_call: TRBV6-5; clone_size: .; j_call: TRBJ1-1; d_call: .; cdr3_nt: TGTGCCAGCAGCCGCACAAGGAACACTGAAGCTTTCTTT; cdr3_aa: CASSRTRNTEAFF
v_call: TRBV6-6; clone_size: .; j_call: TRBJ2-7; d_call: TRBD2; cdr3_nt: TGTGCCAGCAGGGACCCCGGGAGGGGCGACGAGCAGTACTTC; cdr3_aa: CASRDPGRGDEQYF
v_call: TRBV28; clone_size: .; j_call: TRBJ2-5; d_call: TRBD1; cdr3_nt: TGTGCCAGCCTTTCCCGGACAGGGGGGACCGAGACCCAGTACTTC; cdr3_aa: CASLSRTGGTETQYF
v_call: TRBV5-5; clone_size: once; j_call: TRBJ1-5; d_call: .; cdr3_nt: TGTGCCAGCAGCTCCACAAACAATCAGCCCCAGCATTTT; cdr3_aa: CASSSTNNQPQHF
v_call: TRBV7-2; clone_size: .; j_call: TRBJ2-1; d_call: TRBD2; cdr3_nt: TGTGCCAGCAGCGCCACGCTAGCGGGGGGGCTTAGGTTGTTCTTC; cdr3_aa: CASSATLAGGLRLFF